A single sample is the source of the 22 T cell receptor beta chains below, sequenced in a study of blood T cells in healthy people across ages. With a J-beta primer mix and a sample-barcoded 5' primer, a second PCR ran about 7 to 11 cycles. MiXCR was run by TCRdb on the 5' RACE reads, yielding one entry per CDR3 protein. Here the sample spans around 280,000 distinct CDR3 sequences, around 27% being singletons. The material sequenced was blood. Source of these receptors: a woman in her 70s in good health.

The chain carries TRBV5-1 and TRBJ1-1, with D maybe TRBD1 (5 bases). The CDR3 totals 14 residues. From germline, CDR1 is SGHRS and CDR2 YFSETQ. Trimming left V 0 bases short and J 4 bases short, with 10 bases between. CDR3 coding DNA: TGCGCCAGCAGCTTGGACGGGGGAACCACTGAAGCTTTCTTT. Translation gives CASSLDGGTTEAFF.

The J gene is TRBJ1-4, the V gene TRBV6-1; D is unresolved. Germline values: CDR1 MNHNS, CDR2 SASEGT. V lost 7 bases and J 0 bases, leaving 9 bases between the germline ends. The CDR3 is 14 residues long. In DNA form, the CDR3 reads TGTGCCAGCAACCTGGGTGCAACTAATGAAAAACTGTTTTTT. It specifies CASNLGATNEKLFF.

About this clonotype itself: Its ends do not fully match the called genes, so a read error is possible. The rearrangement links TRBV28 to TRBJ2-7; 13 nucleotides match TRBD2. The CDR3 is made up of 15 amino acids. Germline CDR1 is MDHEN and CDR2 is SYDVKM. CDR3 DNA sequence: TGTGCCGGCAGTTTAGGGACTAGCGGGACGAGGGAGCAGTACTTC. Amino acid sequence: CAGSLGTSGTREQYF.

This clonotype was observed a handful of times. The chain combines TRBV27 with TRBJ1-6; 11 bases fit TRBD1. This CDR3 region has 16 residues. From germline, CDR1 is MNHEY and CDR2 SMNVEV (reference sequence). The J segment lost 10 bases and the V segment lost 8 bases, leaving 13 bases of the junction unmatched. CDR3 loop: CASRIGQGALESPLHF. CDR3 nucleotide sequence: TGTGCCAGCCGGATCGGACAGGGGGCTCTGGAATCACCCCTCCACTTT.

The chain recombines TRBV10-3 with TRBJ1-1, with D unclear. Trimming stripped 4 bases from V and 3 bases from J, with 12 bases between. Germline CDR1 reads ENHRY; CDR2 reads SYGVKD. The CDR3 runs to 14 residues. The CDR3 here is CAISARVADTEAFF. CDR3 coding DNA: TGTGCCATCAGTGCCCGGGTCGCGGACACTGAAGCTTTCTTT.

In this sample, this clonotype turned up many times. The genes are TRBV25-1 and TRBJ2-5; D is uncertain. The CDR3 totals 15 residues. V lost 2 bases to trimming and J lost 0 bases, with 10 bases between them. The germline gives CDR1 MGHDK, CDR2 SYGVNS. Here the CDR3 DNA reads TGTGCCAGCAGTGAAGGCGGACCATACCAAGAGACCCAGTACTTC. Residues: CASSEGGPYQETQYF. Full variable domain (remainder filled in from reference TRBV25-1 and TRBJ2-5): EADIYQTPRYLVIGTGKKITLECSQTMGHDKMYWYQQDPGMELHLIHYSYGVNSTEKGDLSSESTVSRIRTEHFPLTLESARPSHTSQYLCASSEGGPYQETQYFGPGTRLLVL.

Written as DNA, the CDR3 is TGCGCCAGCAGCCAAACTGCGACAGAGAACACCGGGGAGCTGTTTTTT. This codes for CASSQTATENTGELFF. This chain joins TRBV4-1 and TRBJ2-2, with D tentatively TRBD1 (5 bases). Trimming removed 2 bases from V and 1 base from J, with 11 bases in between. This CDR3 has 16 amino acids. The germline CDR1 and CDR2 sequences are MGHRA and YSYEKL.

The chain uses TRBV20-1 and TRBJ2-1; unclear D gene. Trimming shortened V by 6 bases and J by 5 bases, and 14 bases separated the two germline ends. The CDR3 runs 13 residues. CDR1 is DFQATT and CDR2 is SNEGSKA in the germline V gene (reference sequence). CDR3 protein: CSAPTNLNNEQFF. CDR3 coding DNA: TGCAGTGCCCCTACGAACTTAAACAATGAGCAGTTCTTC.

In its sample, this clonotype was seen many times. The rearrangement joins TRBV2 to TRBJ2-3; 8 bases align to TRBD2. Per the germline V gene, CDR1 is SNHLY and CDR2 is FYNNEI. The CDR3 consists of 16 residues. With V trimmed by 2 bases and J by 3 bases, 7 bases remained unmatched. CDR3 coding DNA: TGTGCCAGCAGTGAAAGGGCCCTAGCGGGTACAGATACGCAGTATTTT. Protein: CASSERALAGTDTQYF.

This clonotype was seen only a few times. This sequence joins TRBV2 and TRBJ2-5, with a possible D match to TRBD2 (6 bases). Trimming took 6 bases from V and 0 from J, leaving 11 bases between them. CDR1 is SNHLY and CDR2 is FYNNEI in the germline V gene. The CDR3 contains 14 residues. The CDR3 bases are TGTGCCAGCAGGGTGACTAGTAACCAAGAGACCCAGTACTTC. This gives the protein CASRVTSNQETQYF. Looking up the rest from reference TRBV2 and TRBJ2-5 gives the full variable domain: EPEVTQTPSHQVTQMGQEVILRCVPISNHLYFYWYRQILGQKVEFLVSFYNNEISEKSEIFDDQFSVERPDGSNFTLKIRSTKLEDSAMYFCASRVTSNQETQYFGPGTRLLVL.

This clonotype was counted between two and nine times. The chain joins TRBV28 to TRBJ2-3; 9 bases align to TRBD1. Germline assignment: CDR1 MDHEN and CDR2 SYDVKM. V shed 8 bases, J shed 6 bases, and the junction held 12 bases outside the gene matches. The CDR3 runs to 15 residues. This chain's CDR3 is CASHTGGQGADTQYF. The CDR3 DNA is TGTGCCAGCCATACGGGGGGACAGGGAGCGGATACGCAGTATTTT. Combining the CDR3 with reference TRBV28 and TRBJ2-3 gives the whole variable domain DVKVTQSSRYLVKRTGEKVFLECVQDMDHENMFWYRQDPGLGLRLIYFSYDVKMKEKGDIPEGYSVSREKKERFSLILESASTNQTSMYLCASHTGGQGADTQYFGPGTRLTVL.

The chain combines TRBV7-2 with TRBJ2-1; 10 bases fit TRBD2. The CDR3 is 15 amino acids. After removal of 5 bases from V and 5 bases from J, the junction contained 6 bases not matched to a gene. Germline V gene sequence: CDR1 SGHTA, CDR2 FQGNSA. The CDR3 protein is CASSNPTSGHNEQFF. CDR3 in DNA: TGTGCCAGCAGCAACCCGACTAGCGGGCACAATGAGCAGTTCTTC.

The chain has TRBV12-3 or TRBV12-4 and TRBJ1-5; no clear D. The CDR3 consists of 14 residues. Trimming cost V 2 bases and J 2 bases, with 7 bases left between them. The CDR3 here is CASSLFGGNQPQHF. The CDR3 DNA sequence: TGTGCCAGCAGTTTATTCGGGGGCAATCAGCCCCAGCATTTT.

This clonotype was seen at least ten times. The chain couples TRBV5-6 to TRBJ1-1; D remains unclear. There are 14 residues in the CDR3. The V gene lost 2 bases and the J gene lost 3 bases, with 11 bases spanning the gap. Germline values: CDR1 SGHDT, CDR2 YYEEEE. The CDR3: CASSFQRMHTEAFF. CDR3 sequence (DNA): TGTGCCAGCAGCTTCCAGAGGATGCACACTGAAGCTTTCTTT.

Note on this clonotype: The junction does not match germline at one end; this may be a read error. The chain employs TRBV6-2 or TRBV6-3 and TRBJ1-1; 9 bases are shared with TRBD1. From germline, CDR1 is MNHEY and CDR2 SVGEGT. This CDR3 comprises 12 residues. CDR3 coding DNA: TGTGCCAGCAGCTGGGGACAGGGTCGACCTCTCTTT. It translates to CASSWGQGRPLF.

This rearrangement joins TRBV28 to TRBJ2-1, with D tentatively TRBD2 (7 bases). CDR1 is MDHEN and CDR2 is SYDVKM in the germline V gene. The CDR3 sequence is 16 residues long. Trimming took off 5 bases at V and 0 bases at J, with 14 bases between the two ends. Here the CDR3 reads CASSTGGASSYNEQFF. The CDR3 DNA reads as TGTGCCAGCAGTACGGGGGGCGCAAGCTCCTACAATGAGCAGTTCTTC.

On this clonotype: The junction does not match germline at one end; this may be a read error. The V gene is TRBV28, the J gene TRBJ1-4; 7 positions match TRBD1. This CDR3 spans 16 amino acids. In germline, CDR1 is MDHEN, CDR2 SYDVKM. The CDR3 here is CASSSAETGKNERLFF. CDR3 bases: TGTGCCAGCAGTTCCGCCGAGACAGGGAAAAATGAAAGACTGTTTTTT.

The genes are TRBV12-3 or TRBV12-4 and TRBJ2-1, with D possibly TRBD2 on 6 matching bases. The V end was cut by 5 bases, the J end by 2 bases, with 16 bases between. The CDR3 is 16 amino acids. The CDR3 protein is CASSPLGGEPYNEQFF. The CDR3 DNA follows: TGTGCCAGCAGTCCGTTGGGGGGAGAACCCTACAATGAGCAGTTCTTC.

This clonotype showed up just a few times. This chain joins TRBV28 and TRBJ2-2; possibly TRBD1 for D (6 bases). In germline, CDR1 is MDHEN, CDR2 SYDVKM. The CDR3 covers 15 residues. V lost 11 bases and J lost 1, with 17 bases in between. The CDR3 reads CAVQSDRRNTGELFF. The CDR3 coding sequence is TGTGCCGTCCAGTCAGACAGGAGGAACACCGGGGAGCTGTTTTTT.

The genes are TRBV7-8 and TRBJ2-1, with 13 bases lining up with TRBD2. CDR3 length equals 15 residues. Trimming cost V 4 bases and J 10 bases; bases outside gene matches: 7. Germline CDR1 and CDR2: SGHVS and FQNEAQ. CDR3 sequence (DNA): TGTGCCAGCAGCTCGACTAGCGGGAGGATAGGGGAGCAGTTCTTC. Its translation: CASSSTSGRIGEQFF.

This clonotype was seen just once. V and J are TRBV28 and TRBJ2-5, with D unclear. This CDR3 is 14 amino acids long. Trimming shortened V by 5 bases and J by 6 bases, and 16 bases separated the two germline ends. The germline V gene has CDR1 MDHEN and CDR2 SYDVKM. CDR3 in DNA: TGTGCCAGCAGTACCCCGAGCCCCAGTAAGACCCAGTACTTC. Its protein product is CASSTPSPSKTQYF.

This clonotype was counted at least ten times. V and J are TRBV29-1 and TRBJ1-4, with D unclear. Trimming took off 2 bases at V and 6 bases at J, with 4 bases between the two ends. Per the germline V gene, CDR1 is SQVTM and CDR2 is ANQGSEA. CDR3 length: 11 residues. DNA of the CDR3: TGCAGCGTTGAACGGGATGAAAAACTGTTTTTT. Its translation is CSVERDEKLFF.